Listed below are T cell receptor beta chains from one sample, sequenced in a study of cytomegalovirus exposure and HLA in healthy donors. Sequenced by immunoSEQ multiplex PCR; TCRdb stores in-frame clones only, minus some. The sample shows 72,000 or so clones, about 68% of them seen only once. Material for sequencing was PBMCs. These receptors were obtained from a woman under 40 in good health and CMV-seropositive. The CDR3 runs from the conserved cysteine through the conserved F or W. Each record gives: CDR3 DNA, CDR3 protein, D gene, J gene, clone size, V gene. A D gene is named only where the DNA matches it firmly. Not every row has a clone size; where given, it reads once, few, many or a size class.

TGTGCCAGCAGCTTAGTAGGGCGGGGTAGCTCCTACGAGCAGTACTTC,CASSLVGRGSSYEQYF,-,TRBJ2-7,-,TRBV7-6
TGTGCCAGCAGCTTGGGAGGTCAAGAGACCCAGTACTTC,CASSLGGQETQYF,-,TRBJ2-5,-,TRBV5-6
TGCGCCAGCAGTGATATAAGCGGGAGGACTAGCTCCTACAATGAGCAGTTCTTC,CASSDISGRTSSYNEQFF,TRBD2,TRBJ2-1,-,TRBV10-1
TGTGCCAGCAGCAACGAGGTTTCAAGTCAGCCCCAGCATTTT,CASSNEVSSQPQHF,-,TRBJ1-5,-,TRBV21-1
TGTGCCAGCAGCTCTCCAGGGTTTGGGAATGAGCAGTTCTTC,CASSSPGFGNEQFF,-,TRBJ2-1,-,TRBV7-9
TGTGCCATCAGTGAATTGCGGGCCAAAGGCGTTTGGGATTCACCCCTCCACTTT,CAISELRAKGVWDSPLHF,-,TRBJ1-6,-,TRBV10-3
TGTGCCAGCAGCACAAGGACAGGGCAAGAGACCCAGTACTTC,CASSTRTGQETQYF,TRBD1,TRBJ2-5,-,TRBV11-2
TGCGCCAGCAGCTTGTCCTCAGCCTCGGGGCAGTACTTC,CASSLSSASGQYF,-,TRBJ2-7,-,TRBV5-1
TGTGCCAGCAGTTTGGGAATCGGACATTCGGATGAGCAGTTCTTC,CASSLGIGHSDEQFF,-,TRBJ2-1,-,TRBV28
TGTGCCAGCAGTTGGACTATCGAGACCCAGTACTTC,CASSWTIETQYF,-,TRBJ2-5,once,TRBV28
TGTGCCTGGAGGAATGACAGGGTGGGCTCCTACGAGCAGTACTTC,CAWRNDRVGSYEQYF,TRBD1,TRBJ2-7,-,TRBV30
TGTGCCAGCAGCGCAAGACTAGCGGGAGAGGATACGCAGTATTTT,CASSARLAGEDTQYF,TRBD2,TRBJ2-3,-,TRBV9
TGTGCCAGTAGTCCAGGGGGCACTGGGGCCAACGTCCTGACTTTC,CASSPGGTGANVLTF,TRBD1,TRBJ2-6,-,TRBV19
TGTGCCAGCAGAAGATGGCGTCGGGAAGAGACCCAGTACTTC,CASRRWRREETQYF,-,TRBJ2-5,-,TRBV13
TGTGCCAGCTCACCAGCGACAGGGAATCAGCCCCAGCATTTT,CASSPATGNQPQHF,TRBD1,TRBJ1-5,-,TRBV18
TGTGCCAGCAGCTTGGAAGCCCAAGGGGGAGATACGCAGTATTTT,CASSLEAQGGDTQYF,-,TRBJ2-3,-,TRBV5-6
TGTGCCAGTAGTGAGCAGGGAAAAGGCAATCAGCCCCAGCATTTT,CASSEQGKGNQPQHF,-,TRBJ1-5,once,TRBV19
TGTGCCAGCAGTGGGGGTAGCGGGAGATCAGGCGGAGATACGCAGTATTTT,CASSGGSGRSGGDTQYF,TRBD2,TRBJ2-3,-,TRBV2
TGCGCCAGCCGCGCGGGGGGCAATCTTCCCCCCCACAATGCCAAAAACATTCAGTACTTC,CASRAGGNLPPHNAKNIQYF,TRBD2,TRBJ2-4,-,TRBV5-1
TGTGCCAGCAGACCCAGGGGGCGCTACGAGCAGTACTTC,CASRPRGRYEQYF,TRBD1,TRBJ2-7,once,TRBV7-2
TGTGCCACCAGCAGAGATAGATCGGGGCAGTTCTTC,CATSRDRSGQFF,-,TRBJ2-1,-,TRBV15
TGTGCCAGCAGTCCCCAGGTGGGTGGGGCTCGGGCCCAAGAGACCCAGTACTTC,CASSPQVGGARAQETQYF,-,TRBJ2-5,few,TRBV5-6
TGTGCCAGCAGCGTAGCACTAGCGGGAGACAATGAGCAGTTCTTC,CASSVALAGDNEQFF,TRBD2,TRBJ2-1,-,TRBV9
TGTGCCAGCAGGGACAGAGACTCCATAAACACTGAAGCTTTCTTT,CASRDRDSINTEAFF,-,TRBJ1-1,-,TRBV7-9
TGTGCCAGCAGCTTCGCAGGGATTGGCGAGCAGTACTTC,CASSFAGIGEQYF,-,TRBJ2-7,-,TRBV11-2
TGTGCCAGCAGCTTGGATGCAGGGGGTGTCCGCACTGAAGCTTTCTTT,CASSLDAGGVRTEAFF,TRBD1,TRBJ1-1,-,TRBV5-6
TGCGCCAGCAGCCAAGATCCGGGACTAGCGGGAGGGCCATTGTTCTTC,CASSQDPGLAGGPLFF,TRBD2,TRBJ2-1,-,TRBV4-1
TGTGCCAGCAGCTCGTTCGGGACAGGGAACACCGGGGAGCTGTTTTTT,CASSSFGTGNTGELFF,TRBD1,TRBJ2-2,-,TRBV7-3
TGTGCCAGCAGCCCCTCGGGACTAGCGGGAGGGAGGTCCTACGAGCAGTACTTC,CASSPSGLAGGRSYEQYF,TRBD2,TRBJ2-7,once,TRBV5-4
TGTGCCAGCAGCGTCGGGCTAGCGGGAGAGGATACGCAGTATTTT,CASSVGLAGEDTQYF,TRBD2,TRBJ2-3,-,TRBV9